This T cell receptor beta chain was documented in a study of monozygotic twins with inflammatory bowel disease (dated by TCRdb to the late 2010s). For the wider study: The full study comprised around 30 monozygotic twin pairs: nine German pairs (four IBD-concordant, five IBD-discordant) and 19 IBD-discordant Danish pairs. Within discordant pairs, disease-associated traits were sought mainly by comparing IBD patients with their genetically identical healthy co-twins. Each individual had, on average, about 151 000 unique TCRalpha sequences and 181 000 unique TCRbeta sequences available for analysis. Summary of the overall study and its limitations: Compared with healthy twins, IBD patients had fewer clonotypes in common with other individuals, a difference most pronounced in patients showing signs of disease activity. Concordant and discordant twins showed no difference in repertoire similarity, possibly because of limited statistical power. Background noise and inter-individual variability may have been introduced into the repertoires by the differing immunosuppressive treatments among patients. The analysis was unable to tell apart different T cell subtypes. The results gave no support for a single strong signal or clonotype linked to IBD. TCRbeta repertoire diversity, by inverse Simpson index, was decreased in IBD patients compared with their healthy co-twins.

From each donor, a roughly 2.5 ml peripheral blood sample was drawn into PAXgene tubes and stored at -80 degrees C. Without any T cell sorting, total RNA was extracted from whole blood using the PAXgene blood miRNA kit on an automated QIAcube. Peripheral blood from monozygotic twin pairs concordant or discordant for inflammatory bowel disease was subjected to deep TCRalpha and TCRbeta repertoire profiling with unique molecular barcoding. Smoking habits were recorded for all twin pairs, with individuals classified as current, former or never smokers. The library was prepared using 5' RACE. Preparation of each TCR library used 3,500 to 4,500 ng of total RNA. cDNA was synthesized with SMARTScribe reverse transcriptase in eight separate reactions per sample. Unique molecular identifiers containing a 6-nucleotide sample barcode were introduced through template switching during cDNA synthesis. Two nested PCRs of about 16 and 10 cycles amplified the TCRalpha and TCRbeta cDNA, and bead purification followed each PCR. Before amplification, the cDNA was treated with uracil DNA-glycosylase and purified using the QIAquick PCR purification kit. In the second PCR, Illumina TruSeq-compatible adapters and sample-specific barcodes were added. Library quality and concentration were checked on TapeStation and Qubit, and libraries were pooled at around 5 ng each. Sequencing of pooled libraries was carried out on an Illumina HiSeq2500 single-index Rapid Run using 2 x 100 bp reads and custom sequencing primers. The original methods were these. MiGEC version 1.2.6 was used for UMI-based consensus assembly, which corrected PCR and sequencing errors. MiXCR version 2.1.1 handled V(D)J alignment, clonotype assembly and CDR3 extraction. To normalise gene usage, clonotype sharing and MAIT/NKT TCR abundance, the top 1000, 10 000 and 20 000 clonotypes in each sample were analysed. After downsampling to 27 000 UMIs, diversity was calculated as the inverse Simpson index using the vegan R package. Paired Mann-Whitney U tests on discordant twin pairs were used, with Benjamini-Hochberg multiple-testing correction. TCRdb reprocessed the reads and lists each CDR3 protein sequence as a single entry, with no DNA. Clone size and V and J calls follow TCRdb, not the original study. The sample's table lists a count of 300,000 to 450,000 distinct CDR3 sequences. 2.6% of the sample rests with the top ten.

As to this clonotype: The antigen it binds to is not known.

The CDR3 starts with the cysteine, ends with the phenylalanine, and has 16 residues. Only the protein is available. Via the germline V gene (reference sequence), CDR1 is SEHNR and CDR2 FQNEAQ. The TCR originated in a human donor with ulcerative colitis or Crohn's disease, or a healthy co-twin of an affected twin (not recorded which). The sequencing sample was made of blood. Here the chain combines TRBV7-9 and TRBJ1-1; checking the TCRdb D call of TRBD1 is not possible without DNA. The CDR3 protein is CASSLGQGARNTEAFF.